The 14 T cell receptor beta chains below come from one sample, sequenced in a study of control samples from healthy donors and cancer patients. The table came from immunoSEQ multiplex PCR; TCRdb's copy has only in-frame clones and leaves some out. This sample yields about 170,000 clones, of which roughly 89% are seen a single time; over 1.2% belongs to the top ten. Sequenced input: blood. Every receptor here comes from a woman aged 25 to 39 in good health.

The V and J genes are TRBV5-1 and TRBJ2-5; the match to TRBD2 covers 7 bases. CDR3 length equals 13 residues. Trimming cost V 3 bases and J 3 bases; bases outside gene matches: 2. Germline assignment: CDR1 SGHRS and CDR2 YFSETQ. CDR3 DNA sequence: TGCGCCAGCAGCTCGGCGGGGGAAGAGACCCAGTACTTC. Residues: CASSSAGEETQYF.

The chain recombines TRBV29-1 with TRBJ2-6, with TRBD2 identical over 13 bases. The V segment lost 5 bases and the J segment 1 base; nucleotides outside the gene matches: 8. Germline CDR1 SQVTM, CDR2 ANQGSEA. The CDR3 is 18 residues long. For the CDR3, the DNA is TGCAGCGTTCTGGACAGGGGACTAGCGGGGTCTGGGGCCAACGTCCTGACTTTC. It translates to CSVLDRGLAGSGANVLTF.

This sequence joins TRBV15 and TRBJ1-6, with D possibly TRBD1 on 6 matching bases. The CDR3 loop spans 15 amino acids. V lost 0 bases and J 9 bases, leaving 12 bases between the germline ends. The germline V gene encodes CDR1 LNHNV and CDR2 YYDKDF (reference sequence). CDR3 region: CATSRDPRGGSPLHF. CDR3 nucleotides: TGTGCCACCAGCAGAGATCCCAGGGGTGGTTCACCCCTCCACTTT.

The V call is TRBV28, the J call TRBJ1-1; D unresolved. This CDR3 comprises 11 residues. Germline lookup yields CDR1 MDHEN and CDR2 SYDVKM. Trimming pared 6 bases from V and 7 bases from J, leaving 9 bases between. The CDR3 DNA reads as TGTGCCAGCAGGGAGAGGGATGAAGCTTTCTTT. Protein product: CASRERDEAFF.

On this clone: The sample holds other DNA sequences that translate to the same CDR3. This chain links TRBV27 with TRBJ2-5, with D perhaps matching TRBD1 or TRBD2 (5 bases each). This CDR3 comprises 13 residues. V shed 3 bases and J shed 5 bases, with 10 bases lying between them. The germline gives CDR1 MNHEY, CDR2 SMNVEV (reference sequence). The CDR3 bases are TGTGCCAGCAGTTTGTGGGGCGGGGAGACCCAGTACTTC. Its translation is CASSLWGGETQYF.

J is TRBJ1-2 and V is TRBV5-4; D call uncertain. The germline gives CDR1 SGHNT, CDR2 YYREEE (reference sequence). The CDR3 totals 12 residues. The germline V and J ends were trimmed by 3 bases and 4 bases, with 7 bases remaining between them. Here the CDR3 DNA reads TGTGCCAGCAGCTCGACACCCTATGGCTACACCTTC. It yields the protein CASSSTPYGYTF.

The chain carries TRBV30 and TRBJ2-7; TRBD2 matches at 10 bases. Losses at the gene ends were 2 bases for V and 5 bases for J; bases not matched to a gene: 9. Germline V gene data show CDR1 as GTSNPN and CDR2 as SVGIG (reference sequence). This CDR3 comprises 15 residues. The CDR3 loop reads CAWSPPLAGVDEQYF. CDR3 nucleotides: TGTGCCTGGAGTCCCCCCCTAGCGGGAGTGGACGAGCAGTACTTC.

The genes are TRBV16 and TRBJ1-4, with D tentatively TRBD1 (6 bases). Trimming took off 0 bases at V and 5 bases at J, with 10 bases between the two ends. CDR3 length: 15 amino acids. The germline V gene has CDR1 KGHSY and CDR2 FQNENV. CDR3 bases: TGTGCCAGCAGCCAATCGCGGCAGGGGAATGAAAAACTGTTTTTT. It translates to CASSQSRQGNEKLFF. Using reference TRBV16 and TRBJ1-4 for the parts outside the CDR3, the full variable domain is GEEVAQTPKHLVRGEGQKAKLYCAPIKGHSYVFWYQQVLKNEFKFLISFQNENVFDETGMPKERFSAKCLPNSPCSLEIQATKLEDSAVYFCASSQSRQGNEKLFFGSGTQLSVL.

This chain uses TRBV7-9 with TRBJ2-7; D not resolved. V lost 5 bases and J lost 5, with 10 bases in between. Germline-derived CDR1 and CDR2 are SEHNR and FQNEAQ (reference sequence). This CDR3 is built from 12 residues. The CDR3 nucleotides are TGTGCCAGCAGCCCCCCTAGTAACGAGCAGTACTTC. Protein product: CASSPPSNEQYF.

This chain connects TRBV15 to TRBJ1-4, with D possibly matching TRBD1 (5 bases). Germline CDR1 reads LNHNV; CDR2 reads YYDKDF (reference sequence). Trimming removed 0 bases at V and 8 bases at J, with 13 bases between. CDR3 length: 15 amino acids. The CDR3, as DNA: TGTGCCACCAGCAGAGATCGGGGTGGGGCCGAAAAACTGTTTTTT. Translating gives CATSRDRGGAEKLFF.

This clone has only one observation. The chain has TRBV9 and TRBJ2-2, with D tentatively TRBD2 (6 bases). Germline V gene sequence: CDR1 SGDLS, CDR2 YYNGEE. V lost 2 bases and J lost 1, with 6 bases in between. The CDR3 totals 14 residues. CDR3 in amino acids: CASSVTRNTGELFF. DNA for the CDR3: TGTGCCAGCAGCGTGACTAGGAACACCGGGGAGCTGTTTTTT. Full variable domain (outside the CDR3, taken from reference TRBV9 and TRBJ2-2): DSGVTQTPKHLITATGQRVTLRCSPRSGDLSVYWYQQSLDQGLQFLIQYYNGEERAKGNILERFSAQQFPDLHSELNLSSLELGDSALYFCASSVTRNTGELFFGEGSRLTVL.

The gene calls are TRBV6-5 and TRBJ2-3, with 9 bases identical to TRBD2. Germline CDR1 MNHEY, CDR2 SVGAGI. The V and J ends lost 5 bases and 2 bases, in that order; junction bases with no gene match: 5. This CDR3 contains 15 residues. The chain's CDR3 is CASSILAGTTDTQYF. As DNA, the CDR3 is TGTGCCAGCAGTATCCTAGCGGGGACCACAGATACGCAGTATTTT.

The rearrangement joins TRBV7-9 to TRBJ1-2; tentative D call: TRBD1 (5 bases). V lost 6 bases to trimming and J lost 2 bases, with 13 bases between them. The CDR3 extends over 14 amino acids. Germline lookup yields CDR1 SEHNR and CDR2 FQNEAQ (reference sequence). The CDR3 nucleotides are TGTGCCAGCAGACCCCGGGACTCCAACTATGGCTACACCTTC. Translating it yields CASRPRDSNYGYTF.

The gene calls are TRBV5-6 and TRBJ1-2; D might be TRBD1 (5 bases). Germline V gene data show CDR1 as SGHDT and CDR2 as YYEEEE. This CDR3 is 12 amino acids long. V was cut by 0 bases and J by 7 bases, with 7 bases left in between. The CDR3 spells CASSLEGLGYTF. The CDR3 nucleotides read TGTGCCAGCAGCTTGGAGGGGCTTGGCTACACCTTC.